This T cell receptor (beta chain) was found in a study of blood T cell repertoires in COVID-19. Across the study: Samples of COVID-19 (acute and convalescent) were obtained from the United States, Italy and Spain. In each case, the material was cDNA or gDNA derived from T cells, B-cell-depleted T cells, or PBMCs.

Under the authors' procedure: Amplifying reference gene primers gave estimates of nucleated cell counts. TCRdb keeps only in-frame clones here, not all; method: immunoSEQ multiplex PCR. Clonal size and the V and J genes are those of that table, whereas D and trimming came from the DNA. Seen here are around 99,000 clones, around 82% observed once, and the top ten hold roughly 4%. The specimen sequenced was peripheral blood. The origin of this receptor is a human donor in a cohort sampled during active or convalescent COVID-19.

CDR3 protein: CASSTQGGSNGYTF. CDR3 sequence (DNA): TGTGCCAGTAGTACACAGGGGGGTTCGAACGGCTACACCTTC. The chain carries TRBV19 and TRBJ1-2; TRBD1 aligns across 8 bases. CDR1 is LNHDA and CDR2 is SQIVND in the germline V gene (reference sequence). The CDR3 contains 14 residues. The ends lost 4 bases at V and 8 bases at J; junction bases unmatched: 9.